This T cell receptor (beta chain) was identified during a study of PD-1 blockade in classical Hodgkin lymphoma. Each patient relapsed following autologous stem cell transplantation, and prior brentuximab vedotin exposure differed. Patients had relapsed/refractory classical Hodgkin lymphoma with complete response, partial response or progressive disease as best response. TCRdb's copy holds only in-frame clones and misses some; the assay was immunoSEQ multiplex PCR. Of about 34,000 clones in the sample, over 65% were seen once. CDR3 size: 13 residues. Between the trimmed V and J ends, which lost 3 bases and 3 bases, there was a span of 9 bases. Germline V gene lookup returns CDR1 SGHVS and CDR2 FNYEAQ.

This sequence was found in a human donor with classical Hodgkin lymphoma. The genes are TRBV7-6 and TRBJ2-7; a weak D match, TRBD1 (6 bases). Sequencing was performed on peripheral blood mononuclear cells (PBMCs), taken before the second cycle of nivolumab. The CDR3: CASSFGQFYEQYF. CDR3 sequence (DNA): TGTGCCAGCAGCTTCGGACAGTTCTACGAGCAGTACTTC.